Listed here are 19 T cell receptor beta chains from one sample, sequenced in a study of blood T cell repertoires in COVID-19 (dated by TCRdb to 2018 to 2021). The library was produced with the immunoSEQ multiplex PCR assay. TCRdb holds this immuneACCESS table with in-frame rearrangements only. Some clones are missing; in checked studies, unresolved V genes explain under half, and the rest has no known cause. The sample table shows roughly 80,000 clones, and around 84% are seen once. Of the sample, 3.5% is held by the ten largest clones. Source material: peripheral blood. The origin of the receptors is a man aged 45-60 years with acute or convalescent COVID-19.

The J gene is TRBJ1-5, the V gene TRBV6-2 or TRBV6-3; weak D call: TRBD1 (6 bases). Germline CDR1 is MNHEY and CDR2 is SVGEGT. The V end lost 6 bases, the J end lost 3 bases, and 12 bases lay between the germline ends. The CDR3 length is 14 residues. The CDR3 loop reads CASSEGGNNQPQHF. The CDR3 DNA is TGTGCCAGCAGCGAAGGGGGTAACAATCAGCCCCAGCATTTT.

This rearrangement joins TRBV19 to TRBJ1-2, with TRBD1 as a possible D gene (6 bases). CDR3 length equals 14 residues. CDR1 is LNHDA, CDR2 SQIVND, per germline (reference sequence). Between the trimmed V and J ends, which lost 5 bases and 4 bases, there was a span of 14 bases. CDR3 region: CASSWGPRIYGYTF. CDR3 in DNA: TGTGCCAGTAGTTGGGGGCCGAGGATCTATGGCTACACCTTC.

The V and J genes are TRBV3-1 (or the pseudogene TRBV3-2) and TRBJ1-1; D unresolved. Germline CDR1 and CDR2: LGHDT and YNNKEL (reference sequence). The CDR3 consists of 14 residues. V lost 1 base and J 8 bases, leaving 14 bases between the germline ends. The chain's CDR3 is CASSQAGGRAEAFF. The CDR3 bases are TGTGCCAGCAGCCAAGCCGGCGGGAGGGCCGAAGCTTTCTTT.

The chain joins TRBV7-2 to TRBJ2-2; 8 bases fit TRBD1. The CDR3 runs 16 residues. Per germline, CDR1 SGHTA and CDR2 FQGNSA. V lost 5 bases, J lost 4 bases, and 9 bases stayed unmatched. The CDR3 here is CASSRPRGQGTGELFF. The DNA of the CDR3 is TGTGCCAGCAGCCGCCCCCGCGGACAGGGCACCGGGGAGCTGTTTTTT.

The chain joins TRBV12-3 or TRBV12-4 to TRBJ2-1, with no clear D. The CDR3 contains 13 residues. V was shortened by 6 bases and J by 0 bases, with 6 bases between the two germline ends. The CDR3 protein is CASRRVSYNEQFF. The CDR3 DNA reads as TGTGCCAGCAGGCGTGTCTCCTACAATGAGCAGTTCTTC.

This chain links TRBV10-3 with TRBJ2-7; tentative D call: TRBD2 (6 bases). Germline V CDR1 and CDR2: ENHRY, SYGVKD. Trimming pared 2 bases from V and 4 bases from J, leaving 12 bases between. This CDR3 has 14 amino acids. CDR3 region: CAISEGTSIYEQYF. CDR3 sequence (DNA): TGTGCCATCAGTGAGGGGACTTCGATATACGAGCAGTACTTC.

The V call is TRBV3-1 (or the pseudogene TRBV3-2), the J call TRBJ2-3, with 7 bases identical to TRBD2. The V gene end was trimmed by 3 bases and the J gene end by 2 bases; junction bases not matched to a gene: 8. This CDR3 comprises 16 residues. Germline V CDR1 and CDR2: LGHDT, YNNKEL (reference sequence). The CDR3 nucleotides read TGTGCCAGCAGCCAGTCTCGGGGGGTTGCCACAGATACGCAGTATTTT. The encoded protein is CASSQSRGVATDTQYF.

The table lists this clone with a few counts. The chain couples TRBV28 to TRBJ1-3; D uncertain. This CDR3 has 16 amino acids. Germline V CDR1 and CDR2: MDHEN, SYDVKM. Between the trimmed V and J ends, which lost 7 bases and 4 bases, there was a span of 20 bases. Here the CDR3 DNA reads TGTGCCAGCACCCGATCCGGTTCCCGAGAGGGAAACACCATATATTTT. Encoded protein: CASTRSGSREGNTIYF.

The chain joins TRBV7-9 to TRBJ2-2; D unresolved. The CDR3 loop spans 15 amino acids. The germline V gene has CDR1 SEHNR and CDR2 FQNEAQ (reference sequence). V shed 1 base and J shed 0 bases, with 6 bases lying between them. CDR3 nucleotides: TGTGCCAGCAGCTTAGATTTAGCGAACACCGGGGAGCTGTTTTTT. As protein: CASSLDLANTGELFF.

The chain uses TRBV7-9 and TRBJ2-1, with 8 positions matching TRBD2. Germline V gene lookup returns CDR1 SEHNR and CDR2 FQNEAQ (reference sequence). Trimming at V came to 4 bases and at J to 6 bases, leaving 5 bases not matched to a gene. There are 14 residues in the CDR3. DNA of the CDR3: TGTGCCAGCAGCTCCGGGGGGGAAGGCAATGAGCAGTTCTTC. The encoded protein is CASSSGGEGNEQFF.

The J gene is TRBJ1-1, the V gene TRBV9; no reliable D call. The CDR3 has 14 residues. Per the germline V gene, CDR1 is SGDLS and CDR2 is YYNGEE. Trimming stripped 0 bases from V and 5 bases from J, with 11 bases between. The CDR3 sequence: CASSVAGSMTEAFF. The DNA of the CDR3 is TGTGCCAGCAGCGTAGCCGGTTCTATGACTGAAGCTTTCTTT.

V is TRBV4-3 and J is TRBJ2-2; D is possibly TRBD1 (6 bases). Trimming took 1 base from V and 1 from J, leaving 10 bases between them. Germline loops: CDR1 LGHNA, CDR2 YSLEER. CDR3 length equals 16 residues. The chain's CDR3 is CASSQVPTGNTGELFF. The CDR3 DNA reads TGCGCCAGCAGCCAAGTACCGACAGGGAACACCGGGGAGCTGTTTTTT.

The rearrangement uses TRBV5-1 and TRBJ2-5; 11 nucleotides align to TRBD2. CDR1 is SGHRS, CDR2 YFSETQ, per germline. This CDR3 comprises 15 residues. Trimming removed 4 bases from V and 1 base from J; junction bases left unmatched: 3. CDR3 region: CASSATSGVQETQYF. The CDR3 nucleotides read TGCGCCAGCAGCGCGACTAGCGGGGTCCAAGAGACCCAGTACTTC.

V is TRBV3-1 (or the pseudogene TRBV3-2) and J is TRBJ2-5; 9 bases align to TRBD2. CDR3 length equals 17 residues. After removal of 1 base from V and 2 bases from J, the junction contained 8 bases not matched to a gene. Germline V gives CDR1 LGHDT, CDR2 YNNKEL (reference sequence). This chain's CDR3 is CASSQVPAGGVQETQYF. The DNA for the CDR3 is TGTGCCAGCAGCCAAGTTCCAGCGGGGGGAGTACAAGAGACCCAGTACTTC.

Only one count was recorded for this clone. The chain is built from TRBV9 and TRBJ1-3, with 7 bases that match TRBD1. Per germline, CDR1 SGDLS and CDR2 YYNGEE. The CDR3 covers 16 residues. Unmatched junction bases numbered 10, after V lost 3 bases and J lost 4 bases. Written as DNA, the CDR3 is TGTGCCAGCAGCGCTTCATTAGCGACAGGGGGAAACACCATATATTTT. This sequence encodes CASSASLATGGNTIYF.

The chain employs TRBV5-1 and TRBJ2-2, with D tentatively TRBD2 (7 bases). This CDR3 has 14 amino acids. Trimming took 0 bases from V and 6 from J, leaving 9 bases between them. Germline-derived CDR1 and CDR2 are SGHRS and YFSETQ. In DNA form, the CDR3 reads TGCGCCAGCAGCTTGGAAGGGGGGGCCGGGGAGCTGTTTTTT. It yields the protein CASSLEGGAGELFF.

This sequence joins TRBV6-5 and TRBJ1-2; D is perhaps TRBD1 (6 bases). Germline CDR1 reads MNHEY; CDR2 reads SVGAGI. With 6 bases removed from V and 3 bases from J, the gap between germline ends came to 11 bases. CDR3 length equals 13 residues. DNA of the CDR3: TGTGCCAGCAGGAGGGGGGGTGACTATGGCTACACCTTC. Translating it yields CASRRGGDYGYTF.

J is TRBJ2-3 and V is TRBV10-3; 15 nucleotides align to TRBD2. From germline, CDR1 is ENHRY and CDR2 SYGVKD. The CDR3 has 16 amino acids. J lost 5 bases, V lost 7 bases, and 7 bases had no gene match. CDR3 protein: CAIKGLAGGPGDTQYF. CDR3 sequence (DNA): TGTGCCATCAAAGGACTAGCGGGGGGGCCTGGAGATACGCAGTATTTT.

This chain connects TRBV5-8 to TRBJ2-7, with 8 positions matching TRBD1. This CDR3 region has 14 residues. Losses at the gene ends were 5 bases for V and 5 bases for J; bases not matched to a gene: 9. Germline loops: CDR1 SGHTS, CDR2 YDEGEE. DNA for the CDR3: TGTGCCAGCAGGCTTCAGGGGGCGCGCCACGAGCAGTACTTC. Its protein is CASRLQGARHEQYF.